This T cell receptor beta chain was obtained from a study of blood T cell repertoires in COVID-19. The germline V and J ends were trimmed by 0 bases and 10 bases, with 17 bases remaining between them. This CDR3 spans 14 amino acids. Germline V lookup: CDR1 SGHRS, CDR2 YFSETQ. Produced via immunoSEQ multiplex PCR; TCRdb's table is partial and in-frame only. Of about 300,000 clones listed, under 90% are singletons. The sequenced sample was PBMCs or T cells enriched from blood (not recorded which). This chain connects TRBV5-1 to TRBJ2-7; D may be TRBD1 (6 bases). This sequence originates from a woman younger than 30 who had recovered from COVID-19. The CDR3 loop is CASSLGQLEGVQYF. CDR3 DNA: TGCGCCAGCAGCTTGGGACAGCTTGAGGGGGTCCAGTACTTC. The full variable domain, in which reference TRBV5-1 and TRBJ2-7 provide the parts outside the CDR3, is KAGVTQTPRYLIKTRGQQVTLSCSPISGHRSVSWYQQTPGQGLQFLFEYFSETQRNKGNFPGRFSGRQFSNSRSEMNVSTLELGDSALYLCASSLGQLEGVQYFGPGTRLTVT.